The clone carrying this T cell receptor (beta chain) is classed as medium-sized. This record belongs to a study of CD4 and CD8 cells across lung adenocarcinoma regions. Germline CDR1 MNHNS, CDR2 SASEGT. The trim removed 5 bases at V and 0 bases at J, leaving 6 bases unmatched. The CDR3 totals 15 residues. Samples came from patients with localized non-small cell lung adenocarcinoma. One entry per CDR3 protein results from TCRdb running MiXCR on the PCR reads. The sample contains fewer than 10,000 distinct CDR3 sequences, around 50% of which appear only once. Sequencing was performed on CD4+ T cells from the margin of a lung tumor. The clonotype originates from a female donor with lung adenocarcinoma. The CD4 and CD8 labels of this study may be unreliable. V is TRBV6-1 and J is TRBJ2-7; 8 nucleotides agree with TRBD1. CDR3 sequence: CASSRRDRSSYEQYF. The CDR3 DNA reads TGTGCCAGCAGTCGCCGGGACAGGAGCTCCTACGAGCAGTACTTC.